This entry lists 23 T cell receptor beta chains sequenced from one sample in a study of T cells after yellow fever vaccination. TCRdb recomputed calls from the 5' RACE reads with MiXCR, one row per CDR3 protein. This table has approximately 510,000 distinct CDR3 sequences, less than 25% appearing once. Sequenced here: PBMCs, sampled 21 days after the first yellow fever vaccination. These receptors came from a young man who received the YFV17D yellow fever vaccine.

This clonotype was counted a few times. The chain employs TRBV29-1 and TRBJ1-2; unclear D gene. The CDR3 contains 12 residues. The germline V gene encodes CDR1 SQVTM and CDR2 ANQGSEA. The V and J ends lost 6 bases and 6 bases respectively, with 14 bases between them. As DNA, the CDR3 is TGCAGCGTCCTCTTCGGCAGGAATGGCTACACCTTC. Translation: CSVLFGRNGYTF.

This clonotype has just a few counts. The rearrangement uses TRBV11-2 and TRBJ2-1; 9 bases fit TRBD2. The CDR3 totals 15 residues. Per germline, CDR1 SGHAT and CDR2 FQNNGV. With V trimmed by 5 bases and J by 2 bases, 4 bases remained unmatched. CDR3 amino acids: CASSRLAGTYNEQFF. Written as DNA, the CDR3 is TGTGCCAGCAGCCGTCTAGCGGGGACCTACAATGAGCAGTTCTTC.

This clonotype appeared a few times. The rearrangement joins TRBV5-1 to TRBJ2-4, with D unclear. This CDR3 comprises 14 residues. Deletions cut 3 bases from V and 0 bases from J, with 7 bases between. CDR1 is SGHRS, CDR2 YFSETQ, per germline. DNA for the CDR3: TGCGCCAGCAGCTATCAAGTAGCCAAAAACATTCAGTACTTC. Residues: CASSYQVAKNIQYF.

This clonotype was recorded a few times. This sequence joins TRBV9 and TRBJ2-1, with D maybe TRBD1 (5 bases). Trimming shortened V by 0 bases and J by 6 bases, and 10 bases separated the two germline ends. The germline V gene encodes CDR1 SGDLS and CDR2 YYNGEE. The length of the CDR3 is 14 residues. CDR3 in amino acids: CASSVERGVNEQFF. The CDR3 nucleotides are TGTGCCAGCAGCGTAGAAAGGGGTGTCAATGAGCAGTTCTTC.

This clonotype was found a few times. V is TRBV3-1 and J is TRBJ2-3; D gene ambiguous. The CDR3 extends over 14 amino acids. Germline assignment: CDR1 LGHDT and CDR2 YNNKEL (reference sequence). Trimming left V 0 bases short and J 2 bases short, with 6 bases between. Written as DNA, the CDR3 is TGTGCCAGCAGCCAAGACCCCTACACAGATACGCAGTATTTT. Protein: CASSQDPYTDTQYF.

This chain uses TRBV5-1 with TRBJ1-3; no definite D call. V lost 4 bases, J lost 0 bases, and 8 bases lay in between. The CDR3 consists of 14 residues. In germline, CDR1 is SGHRS, CDR2 YFSETQ. CDR3 sequence: CASSQTVSGNTIYF. DNA for the CDR3: TGCGCCAGCAGCCAGACGGTCTCTGGAAACACCATATATTTT.

This chain links TRBV20-1 with TRBJ2-3, with TRBD2 matching 13 bases. The junction had 10 bases not matched to a gene; V was cut back by 8 bases and J by 5 bases. The CDR3 is 15 residues long. Germline-derived CDR1 and CDR2 are DFQATT and SNEGSKA (reference sequence). CDR3 in amino acids: CSIPGLAGLGDTQYF. Written as DNA, the CDR3 is TGCAGTATACCGGGACTAGCGGGGTTGGGAGATACGCAGTATTTT.

The chain employs TRBV4-1 and TRBJ1-1; a possible D gene is TRBD1 (5 bases). The germline V gene has CDR1 MGHRA and CDR2 YSYEKL. V was shortened by 1 base and J by 10 bases, with 10 bases between the two germline ends. CDR3 length: 12 amino acids. In nucleotides, the CDR3 is TGCGCCAGCAGCCAAGGGGGAGGGGTAGCTTTCTTT. Its protein is CASSQGGGVAFF.

In its sample, this clonotype was seen many times. The rearrangement joins TRBV20-1 to TRBJ2-1; 7 nucleotides line up with TRBD2. Germline values: CDR1 DFQATT, CDR2 SNEGSKA (reference sequence). CDR3 length: 13 residues. With 3 bases clipped from V and 4 bases from J, the junction kept 3 bases outside the gene matches. The CDR3 region is CSASGTNYNEQFF. The CDR3 DNA reads TGCAGTGCTAGTGGGACTAATTACAATGAGCAGTTCTTC.

CDR3 nucleotides: TGTGCCAGCAGCGTATCAACAGGGGCGCGGGGAAACACCATATATTTT. Translated, it gives CASSVSTGARGNTIYF. V usage is TRBV11-2 and J usage is TRBJ1-3; the match to TRBD1 covers 7 bases. The V segment lost 5 bases and the J segment 4 bases; nucleotides outside the gene matches: 11. The germline V gene has CDR1 SGHAT and CDR2 FQNNGV. The CDR3 is 16 amino acids.

This clonotype was counted only a few times. V usage is TRBV5-1 and J usage is TRBJ1-4; the D is unclear. The CDR3 totals 13 residues. V shed 5 bases and J shed 6 bases, with 11 bases lying between them. CDR1 and CDR2 (germline): SGHRS, YFSETQ. As DNA, the CDR3 is TGCGCCAGCAGGGCGAGGCTGGATGAAAAACTGTTTTTT. Protein product: CASRARLDEKLFF.

This clonotype occurred a few times. The rearrangement joins TRBV20-1 to TRBJ1-1; D is uncertain. CDR3 length equals 13 residues. The V and J ends lost 3 bases and 0 bases respectively, with 8 bases between them. Germline CDR1 is DFQATT and CDR2 is SNEGSKA (reference sequence). The CDR3 DNA follows: TGCAGTGCTAGCGAACAGCTGAACACTGAAGCTTTCTTT. Its translation is CSASEQLNTEAFF.

This clonotype appeared once. The genes are TRBV18 and TRBJ2-3, with D perhaps matching TRBD2 (5 bases). V lost 3 bases, J lost 2 bases, and 9 bases lay in between. The CDR3 is made up of 14 amino acids. Germline V lookup: CDR1 KGHSH, CDR2 LQKENI. The CDR3 loop reads CASSPSGYTDTQYF. The CDR3 nucleotides read TGTGCCAGCTCACCCAGCGGATACACAGATACGCAGTATTTT.

This clonotype was counted a few times. The chain employs TRBV20-1 and TRBJ1-2; D remains unclear. Germline assignment: CDR1 DFQATT and CDR2 SNEGSKA (reference sequence). This CDR3 has 12 residues. Trimming stripped 6 bases from V and 1 base from J, with 9 bases between. The CDR3 DNA sequence: TGCAGTGCCTCGACAAATAACTATGGCTACACCTTC. It encodes CSASTNNYGYTF.

This clonotype came up a few times. J is TRBJ2-3 and V is TRBV5-1; D unresolved. This CDR3 has 12 amino acids. Germline CDR1 and CDR2: SGHRS and YFSETQ. Trimming took 4 bases from V and 4 from J, leaving 7 bases between them. The CDR3 here is CASSTRSDTQYF. The DNA of the CDR3 is TGCGCCAGCAGCACAAGGTCAGATACGCAGTATTTT.

There are a few counts of this clonotype. The V call is TRBV20-1, the J call TRBJ2-3; weak D call: TRBD2 (5 bases). V was shortened by 0 bases and J by 5 bases, with 15 bases between the two germline ends. CDR1 DFQATT and CDR2 SNEGSKA come from the germline V gene (reference sequence). The CDR3 is made up of 15 amino acids. CDR3 DNA sequence: TGCAGTGCTAGAGAGGACGGGGTCCCTGGAGATACGCAGTATTTT. This encodes CSAREDGVPGDTQYF.

This clonotype has a handful of counts. V and J are TRBV12-3 or TRBV12-4 and TRBJ1-3, with D tentatively TRBD1 (6 bases). This CDR3 contains 15 residues. The V and J ends lost 6 bases and 0 bases respectively, with 12 bases between them. CDR3 in DNA: TGTGCCAGCAGATTACAGGGAGACTCTGGAAACACCATATATTTT. It yields the protein CASRLQGDSGNTIYF.

This clonotype has a handful of counts. CDR3 amino acids: CASSPNGQGRWVRYEQYF. CDR3 sequence (DNA): TGTGCCAGCAGCCCAAACGGACAGGGAAGATGGGTCCGATACGAGCAGTACTTC. The rearrangement joins TRBV21-1 to TRBJ2-7; TRBD1 was called by the table and not checked on the DNA. TRBV21-1 is a recognized pseudogene. This CDR3 is 18 amino acids long.

The chain recombines TRBV20-1 with TRBJ2-2, with D perhaps given as TRBD1 or TRBD2 (6 bases each). The CDR3 is 14 amino acids. The V and J ends lost 3 bases and 4 bases respectively, with 12 bases between them. Germline V gene data show CDR1 as DFQATT and CDR2 as SNEGSKA (reference sequence). The CDR3 nucleotides read TGCAGTGCTAGGACGGGGGCGACCACCGGGGAGCTGTTTTTT. This gives the protein CSARTGATTGELFF.

J is TRBJ2-7 and V is TRBV7-2; D ambiguous. The V and J ends lost 1 base and 6 bases respectively, with 10 bases between them. The CDR3 loop spans 13 amino acids. The germline V gene encodes CDR1 SGHTA and CDR2 FQGNSA. CDR3 residues: CASSLGRHGEQYF. Written as DNA, the CDR3 is TGTGCCAGCAGCTTAGGTAGACATGGCGAGCAGTACTTC. The full variable domain, its missing parts supplied by reference TRBV7-2 and TRBJ2-7, is GAGVSQSPSNKVTEKGKDVELRCDPISGHTALYWYRQSLGQGLEFLIYFQGNSAPDKSGLPSDRFSAERTGGSVSTLTIQRTQQEDSAVYLCASSLGRHGEQYFGPGTRLTVT.

This clonotype has only a few counts. The chain joins TRBV6-5 to TRBJ2-5; D remains unclear. CDR3 length: 13 residues. V was pared by 0 bases and J by 5 bases, with 7 bases between. The germline gives CDR1 MNHEY, CDR2 SVGAGI. The CDR3 region is CASSYSPVETQYF. CDR3 coding DNA: TGTGCCAGCAGTTACTCCCCGGTCGAGACCCAGTACTTC.

The chain employs TRBV5-6 and TRBJ2-1; 7 nucleotides match TRBD1. The CDR3 is 17 residues long. Germline CDR1 and CDR2: SGHDT and YYEEEE. The V segment lost 2 bases and the J segment 6 bases; nucleotides outside the gene matches: 14. The CDR3 bases are TGTGCCAGCAGCTTTAGAGATCTCGGGACAGTCCGCAATGAGCAGTTCTTC. As protein: CASSFRDLGTVRNEQFF. Combining the CDR3 with reference TRBV5-6 and TRBJ2-1 gives the whole variable domain DAGVTQSPTHLIKTRGQQVTLRCSPKSGHDTVSWYQQALGQGPQFIFQYYEEEERQRGNFPDRFSGHQFPNYSSELNVNALLLGDSALYLCASSFRDLGTVRNEQFFGPGTRLTVL.

The gene calls are TRBV6-1 and TRBJ2-1; 8 nucleotides agree with TRBD1. The trim removed 7 bases at V and 12 bases at J, leaving 14 bases unmatched. Germline lookup yields CDR1 MNHNS and CDR2 SASEGT. This CDR3 spans 14 amino acids. The DNA of the CDR3 is TGTGCCAGCAAAAAGAACCCTAGTACAGGGGGGCAGTTCTTC. Translation gives CASKKNPSTGGQFF.